A single sample gave rise to the 23 T cell receptor beta chains below, sequenced in a study of response to subunit inactivated influenza vaccine. MiXCR was run by TCRdb on the RT-PCR reads, yielding one entry per CDR3 protein. The table includes 450,000 to 600,000 distinct CDR3 sequences, about 17% detected once. Sequencing used CD4+ T cells sorted from PBMCs, obtained about 23 months after vaccination. These receptors were obtained from a man between 50 and 69 years old who received an inactivated influenza vaccine.

V usage is TRBV2 and J usage is TRBJ2-5; 7 bases are a match to TRBD1. J lost 6 bases, V lost 9 bases, and 10 bases had no gene match. The CDR3 sequence is 13 residues long. The germline gives CDR1 SNHLY, CDR2 FYNNEI. The CDR3 here is CASLTGFEKTQYF. In DNA form, the CDR3 reads TGTGCCAGTCTGACAGGGTTTGAGAAGACCCAGTACTTC.

The genes are TRBV27 and TRBJ2-5; 8 bases are a match to TRBD2. The CDR3 sequence is 19 residues long. The V gene end was trimmed by 0 bases and the J gene end by 5 bases; junction bases not matched to a gene: 17. CDR1 MNHEY and CDR2 SMNVEV come from the germline V gene (reference sequence). Here the CDR3 DNA reads TGTGCCAGCAGTTTATCGTTCCTCCGCGGAGCGGGAGCGGGGGAGACCCAGTACTTC. It encodes CASSLSFLRGAGAGETQYF.

The rearrangement uses TRBV20-1 and TRBJ2-3; TRBD1 matches at 9 bases. Germline V gene data show CDR1 as DFQATT and CDR2 as SNEGSKA (reference sequence). V shed 0 bases and J 2 bases; nucleotides not matched to a gene: 6. There are 16 residues in the CDR3. The CDR3 is CSARDQDRGSTDTQYF. CDR3 sequence (DNA): TGCAGTGCTAGAGATCAGGACAGGGGCTCCACAGATACGCAGTATTTT.

The chain combines TRBV10-3 with TRBJ2-7; a possible D gene is TRBD1 (5 bases). V was trimmed by 2 bases and J by 0 bases, leaving 8 bases between them. The CDR3 contains 14 residues. Per the germline V gene, CDR1 is ENHRY and CDR2 is SYGVKD. The CDR3, as DNA: TGTGCCATCAGTGAGGCAGGGAACTCCTACGAGCAGTACTTC. Translating it yields CAISEAGNSYEQYF.

The genes are TRBV4-3 and TRBJ1-2; D is perhaps TRBD1 (6 bases). The CDR3 is 14 residues long. From germline, CDR1 is LGHNA and CDR2 YSLEER. Trimming took off 4 bases at V and 8 bases at J, with 17 bases between the two ends. As DNA, the CDR3 is TGCGCCAGCAGCCGACAGGCTAGCACAGGGGGCTACACCTTC. Amino acid sequence: CASSRQASTGGYTF.

This clonotype was observed a handful of times. The chain recombines TRBV20-1 with TRBJ2-7; 11 positions agree with TRBD2. The ends lost 6 bases at V and 6 bases at J; junction bases unmatched: 10. The germline V gene encodes CDR1 DFQATT and CDR2 SNEGSKA (reference sequence). This CDR3 is built from 14 residues. CDR3 amino acids: CSAKVAGGPSEQYF. For the CDR3, the DNA is TGCAGTGCCAAAGTAGCGGGGGGGCCTAGCGAGCAGTACTTC.

In its sample, this clonotype was seen a few times. V gene TRBV14 combines with J gene TRBJ2-1, with 10 nucleotides matching TRBD2. Unmatched junction bases numbered 6, after V lost 3 bases and J lost 4 bases. This CDR3 comprises 16 residues. CDR1 and CDR2 (germline): SGHDN, FVKESK. The CDR3 DNA follows: TGTGCCAGCAGCCAGCTAGCGGGGGTTTCATACAATGAGCAGTTCTTC. Translated, it gives CASSQLAGVSYNEQFF.

This clonotype was seen repeatedly, ten times or more. The gene calls are TRBV20-1 and TRBJ2-2; the match to TRBD1 covers 11 bases. After removal of 3 bases from V and 4 bases from J, the junction contained 4 bases not matched to a gene. CDR1 DFQATT and CDR2 SNEGSKA come from the germline V gene (reference sequence). The CDR3 runs 15 residues. This CDR3 reads CSASFGTGGTGELFF. DNA of the CDR3: TGCAGTGCTAGTTTCGGGACAGGGGGCACCGGGGAGCTGTTTTTT.

This clonotype was recorded a few times. The genes are TRBV18 and TRBJ1-5; weak D call: TRBD1 (6 bases). The CDR3 sequence is 14 residues long. Germline lookup yields CDR1 KGHSH and CDR2 LQKENI. Trimming removed 3 bases from V and 7 bases from J, with 13 bases in between. The CDR3 spells CASSPGHPFQPQHF. The CDR3 DNA reads as TGTGCCAGCTCACCGGGACATCCATTCCAGCCCCAGCATTTT.

This clonotype was found once. The rearrangement links TRBV20-1 to TRBJ2-7; D call uncertain. Germline V lookup: CDR1 DFQATT, CDR2 SNEGSKA (reference sequence). V was cut by 4 bases and J by 6 bases, with 16 bases left in between. CDR3 length: 13 residues. This CDR3 is CSAIPGSGGEQYF. The CDR3 DNA follows: TGCAGTGCTATCCCCGGGTCCGGCGGCGAGCAGTACTTC.

This clonotype was observed at least ten times. The rearrangement joins TRBV21-1 to TRBJ2-7; the table's D call of TRBD1 was not tested on the DNA. TRBV21-1 is an annotated pseudogene. The CDR3 length is 12 residues. The CDR3 DNA reads as TGTGCCGTTCGCGACAGGCCCTACGAGCAGTACTTC. Its translation: CAVRDRPYEQYF.

The rearrangement joins TRBV20-1 to TRBJ2-5, with a tentative D call TRBD1 (5 bases). The CDR3 has 14 residues. The V gene's germline CDR1 is DFQATT and CDR2 SNEGSKA (reference sequence). Trimming left V 3 bases short and J 4 bases short, with 15 bases between. CDR3 protein: CSASRAGRGETQYF. The CDR3 nucleotides read TGCAGTGCTAGTCGGGCAGGGCGAGGAGAGACCCAGTACTTC.

The rearrangement links TRBV20-1 to TRBJ2-1, with TRBD1 matching 7 bases. Germline V gene data show CDR1 as DFQATT and CDR2 as SNEGSKA (reference sequence). J lost 4 bases, V lost 2 bases, and 14 bases had no gene match. The CDR3 spans 17 residues. CDR3: CSARRHRGRPLYNEQFF. The CDR3 bases are TGCAGTGCTAGAAGACACAGGGGACGACCACTATACAATGAGCAGTTCTTC.

The sample holds many counts of this clonotype. This chain joins TRBV29-1 and TRBJ1-5; no firm D call. CDR1 SQVTM and CDR2 ANQGSEA come from the germline V gene. This CDR3 has 13 residues. V dropped 6 bases and J dropped 5 bases, with 14 bases sitting between them. CDR3 sequence reads: CSVVAAHDQPQHF. The CDR3 bases are TGCAGCGTCGTTGCGGCACACGATCAGCCCCAGCATTTT. Filled out from reference TRBV29-1 and TRBJ1-5, the complete variable domain reads SAVISQKPSRDICQRGTSLTIQCQVDSQVTMMFWYRQQPGQSLTLIATANQGSEATYESGFVIDKFPISRPNLTFSTLTVSNMSPEDSSIYLCSVVAAHDQPQHFGDGTRLSIL.

This clonotype has only a few counts. The chain has TRBV12-3 or TRBV12-4 and TRBJ1-5; D not resolved. This CDR3 spans 12 amino acids. V was clipped by 2 bases and J by 7 bases, with 6 bases between them. Here the CDR3 reads CASSLSLQPQHF. DNA for the CDR3: TGTGCCAGCAGTTTAAGCCTCCAGCCCCAGCATTTT.

This clonotype appeared a few times. The J gene is TRBJ1-1, the V gene TRBV7-3; D is possibly TRBD1 (6 bases). Trimming took off 6 bases at V and 3 bases at J, with 11 bases between the two ends. The germline CDR1 and CDR2 sequences are SGHTA and FQGTGA. The CDR3 is 13 amino acids. CDR3 in amino acids: CASSPRQDTEAFF. DNA of the CDR3: TGTGCCAGCAGTCCCCGACAGGACACTGAAGCTTTCTTT.

This clonotype was counted a few times. V gene TRBV20-1 combines with J gene TRBJ1-5, with TRBD1 matching 9 bases. CDR1 is DFQATT, CDR2 SNEGSKA, per germline (reference sequence). The junction had 8 bases not matched to a gene; V was cut back by 6 bases and J by 2 bases. The CDR3 is 15 residues long. This chain's CDR3 is CSALQGAGGNQPQHF. CDR3 nucleotides: TGCAGTGCCCTACAGGGGGCTGGTGGCAATCAGCCCCAGCATTTT.

The chain joins TRBV20-1 to TRBJ1-4; 10 nucleotides match TRBD1. The V gene's germline CDR1 is DFQATT and CDR2 SNEGSKA (reference sequence). Unmatched junction bases numbered 6, after V lost 3 bases and J lost 8 bases. The CDR3 covers 14 residues. The CDR3 loop is CSASPGQGDEKLFF. The CDR3 region has the DNA TGCAGTGCTAGTCCCGGACAGGGGGACGAAAAACTGTTTTTT.

The DNA of the CDR3 is TGTGCCAGCAGCCGGTCTATACAGGGTCGACAGCCCCAGCATTTT. Encoded protein: CASSRSIQGRQPQHF. This rearrangement joins TRBV5-6 to TRBJ1-5; maybe TRBD1 (6 bases). CDR1 and CDR2 (germline): SGHDT, YYEEEE. V shed 4 bases and J shed 7 bases, with 18 bases lying between them. This CDR3 region has 15 residues.

The CDR3 region is CASTPGGVSYEQYF. The DNA of the CDR3 is TGTGCCAGCACCCCGGGTGGGGTCTCCTACGAGCAGTACTTC. The chain has TRBV28 and TRBJ2-7; D gene uncertain. The V gene's germline CDR1 is MDHEN and CDR2 SYDVKM. The V and J ends lost 7 bases and 0 bases respectively, with 13 bases between them. The CDR3 consists of 14 residues.

This clonotype was seen a handful of times. The V call is TRBV20-1, the J call TRBJ2-7; D is ambiguous. This CDR3 spans 15 amino acids. Trimming pared 0 bases from V and 5 bases from J, leaving 17 bases between. Germline CDR1 reads DFQATT; CDR2 reads SNEGSKA (reference sequence). The CDR3 nucleotides read TGCAGTGCTAGAGATTCCCATGAAAGCGTCCACGAGCAGTACTTC. Translating gives CSARDSHESVHEQYF.

In this sample, this clonotype turned up many times. This chain joins TRBV14 and TRBJ2-3; 7 nucleotides match TRBD2. V was clipped by 4 bases and J by 2 bases; unmatched bases: 6. In germline, CDR1 is SGHDN, CDR2 FVKESK. This CDR3 has 15 amino acids. CDR3 protein: CASSPRAGNTDTQYF. The CDR3 region has the DNA TGTGCCAGCAGCCCTAGAGCGGGGAACACAGATACGCAGTATTTT.

This clonotype was counted between two and nine times. V gene TRBV24-1 combines with J gene TRBJ2-1, with 8 bases fitting TRBD1. This CDR3 contains 15 residues. The junction had 7 bases not matched to a gene; V was cut back by 3 bases and J by 7 bases. Germline CDR1 is KGHDR and CDR2 is SFDVKD. The CDR3 loop is CATSDPRTGSNEQFF. The CDR3 region has the DNA TGTGCCACCAGTGATCCTCGGACAGGGTCGAATGAGCAGTTCTTC.